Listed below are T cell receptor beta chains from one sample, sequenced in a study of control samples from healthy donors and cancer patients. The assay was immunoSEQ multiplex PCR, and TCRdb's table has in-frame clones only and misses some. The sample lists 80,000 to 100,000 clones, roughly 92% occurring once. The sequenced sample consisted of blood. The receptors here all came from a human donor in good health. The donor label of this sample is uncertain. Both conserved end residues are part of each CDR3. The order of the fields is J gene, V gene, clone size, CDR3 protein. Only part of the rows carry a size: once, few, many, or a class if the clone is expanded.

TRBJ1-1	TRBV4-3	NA	CASSQDGEGLNTEAFF
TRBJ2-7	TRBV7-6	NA	CASSLADTVSHEQYF
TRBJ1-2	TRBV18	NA	CASSTTGLGGYTF
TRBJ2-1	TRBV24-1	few	CATSGEDRTNEQFF
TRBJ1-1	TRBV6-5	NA	CASSYLASVNTEAFF
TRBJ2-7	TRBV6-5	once	CASRRPGTIVGEQYF
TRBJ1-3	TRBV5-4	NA	CASSPGGTSGNTIYF
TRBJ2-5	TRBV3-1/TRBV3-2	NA	CASSQGRETQYF
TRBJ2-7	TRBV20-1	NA	CSASPSYEQYF
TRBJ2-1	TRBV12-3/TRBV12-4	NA	CASRLALAEQFF
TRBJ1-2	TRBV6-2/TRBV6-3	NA	CASSYSGGRATF
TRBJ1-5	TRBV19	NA	CASNPAGGQPQHF
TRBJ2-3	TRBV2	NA	CASGEEDTQYF
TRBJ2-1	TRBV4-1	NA	CASSQAGYNEQFF
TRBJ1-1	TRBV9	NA	CASSAMNTEAFF
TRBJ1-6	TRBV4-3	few	CASSQDFFGTDNSPLHF